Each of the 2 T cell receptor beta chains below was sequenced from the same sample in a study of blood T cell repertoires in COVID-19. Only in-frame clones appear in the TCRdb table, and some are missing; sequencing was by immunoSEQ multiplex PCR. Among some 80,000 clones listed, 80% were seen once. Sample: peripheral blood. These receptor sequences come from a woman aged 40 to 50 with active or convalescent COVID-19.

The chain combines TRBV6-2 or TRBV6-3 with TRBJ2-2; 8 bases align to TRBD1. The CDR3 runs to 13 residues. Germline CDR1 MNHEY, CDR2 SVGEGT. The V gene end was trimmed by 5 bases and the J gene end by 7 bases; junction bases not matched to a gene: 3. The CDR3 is CASSRQGIGELFF. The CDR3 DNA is TGTGCCAGCAGTCGACAGGGGATCGGGGAGCTGTTTTTT.

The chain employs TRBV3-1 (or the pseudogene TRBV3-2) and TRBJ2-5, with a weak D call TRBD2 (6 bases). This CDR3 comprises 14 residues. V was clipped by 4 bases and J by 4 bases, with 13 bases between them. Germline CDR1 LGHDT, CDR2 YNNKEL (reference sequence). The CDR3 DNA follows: TGTGCCAGCAGCCTCGGGACTTCAGGAGAGACCCAGTACTTC. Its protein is CASSLGTSGETQYF.